This TCR beta chain was obtained from a study of blood T cell repertoires in COVID-19 (dated by TCRdb to 2018 to 2021). General notes on the study: Collaborator samples came from the United States, Italy and Spain and covered acute and convalescent phases of COVID-19. The prospective study material was composed of cDNA or gDNA derived from T cells, B-cell-depleted T cells, or PBMCs. Deeply sampled blood TCRbeta repertoires from subjects exposed to, actively infected with, or recovered from COVID-19 were included in the dataset. A freely available public database, intended as a resource for researchers studying the immune response to SARS-CoV-2, is where the repertoires were released. The samples were drawn from the first 160 participants of the ongoing ImmuneRACE study and from some 1,300 subjects provided by 6 global collaborators. Sample metadata almost always included a de-identified subject ID, COVID-19 status, age in years and sex. Where HLA class I and class II types were available, the types were taken from metadata supplied by the sample provider, not from assay-based typing.

To note about this clone: Its binding antigen is unknown. Base quality data are lacking; no much larger clone is found one base away.

Broader findings and caveats from the paper: Clinical and demographic metadata were provided uncurated, with the amount varying by source and participant.

Collaborating institutions collected whole blood in K2EDTA tubes following their own protocols. For TCRbeta analysis, collaborator samples were shipped as frozen whole blood, as isolated PBMCs, or as DNA extracted from either sample type. From cysteine to phenylalanine, the CDR3 is 14 amino acids long. Left in the record is the CDR3 DNA by itself, 42 bases read in frame from the first base. V is shortened by 6 bases, J by 5 bases, and the region joining them spans 13 bases. The CDR1 and CDR2 encoded by the germline V gene are MDHEN and SYDVKM. TCRbeta CDR3 regions were amplified from genomic DNA by means of the immunoSEQ Assay, a bias-controlled multiplex PCR. The original methods were these. The number of nucleated cells in each sample was estimated by amplification of reference gene primers within the assay. To quantify the absolute abundance of each unique TCRbeta CDR3 rearrangement, sequence reads were collapsed and filtered. For each sample, productive Simpson clonality was calculated as the square root of Simpson's diversity index over productive rearrangements. The clones in this table, taken by TCRdb from immuneACCESS, are in-frame only. Not every clone is retained; where verified, under half of the shortfall comes from an unresolved V gene, and the cause of the rest is unknown. That table gives V, J and clone size, and the DNA gave D and trimming. The sample table contains around 70,000 clones; only one count was recorded for around 90% of them. The top ten constitute over 4.5% of the sample.

Recombination joined TRBV28 with TRBJ2-2, and possibly TRBD1, on 5 matching bases. Material for sequencing was peripheral blood. This clonotype was sampled from a human donor in a cohort sampled during active COVID-19. The CDR3 in this case is CASRKSGRTGELFF. The bases are TGTGCCAGCAGAAAATCAGGGCGTACCGGGGAGCTGTTTTTT.